This T cell receptor (beta chain) was profiled in a study of T cell responses to AZD1222 COVID-19 vaccine. The V end was cut by 0 bases, the J end by 7 bases, with 10 bases between. CDR1 and CDR2 (germline): MGHRA, YSYEKL. This CDR3 comprises 14 residues. The protocol was immunoSEQ multiplex PCR, while the TCRdb copy is restricted to in-frame clones and leaves out a portion. The data show about 170,000 clones, with 75% to 90% seen just once and 2.6% held by the top ten. Sequencing used peripheral blood, obtained on day 0 of AZD1222 vaccination. This TCR came from an adult in good health. The chain is built from TRBV4-1 and TRBJ2-1; D unresolved. CDR3 loop: CASSQERVWNEQFF. CDR3 DNA sequence: TGCGCCAGCAGCCAAGAAAGAGTGTGGAATGAGCAGTTCTTC.